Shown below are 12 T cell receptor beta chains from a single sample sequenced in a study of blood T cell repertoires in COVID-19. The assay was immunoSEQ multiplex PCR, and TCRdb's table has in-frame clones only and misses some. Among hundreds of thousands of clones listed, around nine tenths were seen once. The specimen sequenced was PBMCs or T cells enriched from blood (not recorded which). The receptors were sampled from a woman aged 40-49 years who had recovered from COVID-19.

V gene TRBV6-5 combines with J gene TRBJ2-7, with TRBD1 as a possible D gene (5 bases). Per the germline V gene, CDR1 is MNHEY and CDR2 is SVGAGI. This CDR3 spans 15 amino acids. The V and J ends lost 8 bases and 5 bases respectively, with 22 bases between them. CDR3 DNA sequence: TGTGCCAGCGCCAGAAGGTGGCAGGGCGGCCACGAGCAGTACTTC. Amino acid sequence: CASARRWQGGHEQYF.

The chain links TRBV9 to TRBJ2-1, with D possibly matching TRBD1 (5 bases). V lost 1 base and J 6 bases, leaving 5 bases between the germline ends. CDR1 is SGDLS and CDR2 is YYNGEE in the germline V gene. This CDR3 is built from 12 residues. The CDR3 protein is CASSVQGNEQFF. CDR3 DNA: TGTGCCAGCAGCGTACAGGGCAATGAGCAGTTCTTC.

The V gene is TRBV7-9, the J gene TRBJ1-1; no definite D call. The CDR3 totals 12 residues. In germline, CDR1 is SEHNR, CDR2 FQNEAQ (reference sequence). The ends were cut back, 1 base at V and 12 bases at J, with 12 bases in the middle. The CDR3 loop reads CASSLGSRRTFF. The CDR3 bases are TGTGCCAGCAGCTTAGGAAGCAGGCGAACTTTCTTT.

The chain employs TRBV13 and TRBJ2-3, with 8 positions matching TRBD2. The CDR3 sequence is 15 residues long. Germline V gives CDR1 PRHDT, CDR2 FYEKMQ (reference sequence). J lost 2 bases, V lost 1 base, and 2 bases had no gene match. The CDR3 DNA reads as TGTGCCAGCAGCTTAGCGGGGGGGCCCACAGATACGCAGTATTTT. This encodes CASSLAGGPTDTQYF. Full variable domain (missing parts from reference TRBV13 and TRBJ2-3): AAGVIQSPRHLIKEKRETATLKCYPIPRHDTVYWYQQGPGQDPQFLISFYEKMQSDKGSIPDRFSAQQFSDYHSELNMSSLELGDSALYFCASSLAGGPTDTQYFGPGTRLTVL.

The DNA for the CDR3 is TGTGCCAGCAGCTTGGAATTGGGAGTCCCCAATGAGCAGTTCTTC. Its translation: CASSLELGVPNEQFF. The V gene is TRBV5-4, the J gene TRBJ2-1; maybe TRBD2 (5 bases). Germline CDR1 SGHNT, CDR2 YYREEE (reference sequence). CDR3 size: 15 residues. The V and J ends lost 0 bases and 6 bases respectively, with 13 bases between them.

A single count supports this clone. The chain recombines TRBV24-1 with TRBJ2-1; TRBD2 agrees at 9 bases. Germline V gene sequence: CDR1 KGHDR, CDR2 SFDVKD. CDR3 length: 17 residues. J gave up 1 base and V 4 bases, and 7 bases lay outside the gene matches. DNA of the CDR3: TGTGCCACCAGTGACGCCGCGCTAGCGGGGTCCTACAATGAGCAGTTCTTC. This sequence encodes CATSDAALAGSYNEQFF.

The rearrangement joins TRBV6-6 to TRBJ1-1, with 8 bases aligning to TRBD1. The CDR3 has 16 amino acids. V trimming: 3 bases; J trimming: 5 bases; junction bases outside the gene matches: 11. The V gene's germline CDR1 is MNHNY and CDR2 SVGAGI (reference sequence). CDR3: CASSYPQGARNTEAFF. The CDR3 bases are TGTGCCAGCAGTTATCCGCAGGGGGCGCGGAATACTGAAGCTTTCTTT.

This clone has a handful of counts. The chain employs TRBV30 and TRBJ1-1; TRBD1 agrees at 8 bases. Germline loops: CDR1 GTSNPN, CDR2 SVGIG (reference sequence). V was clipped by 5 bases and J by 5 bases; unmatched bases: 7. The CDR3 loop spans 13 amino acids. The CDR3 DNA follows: TGTGCCTGGTCGACAGGGGATGGAACTGAAGCTTTCTTT. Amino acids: CAWSTGDGTEAFF.

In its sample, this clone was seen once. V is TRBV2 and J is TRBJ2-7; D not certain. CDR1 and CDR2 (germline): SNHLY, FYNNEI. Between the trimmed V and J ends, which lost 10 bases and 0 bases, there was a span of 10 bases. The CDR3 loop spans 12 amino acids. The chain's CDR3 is CATGLSSYEQYF. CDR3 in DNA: TGTGCCACCGGTCTTAGCTCCTACGAGCAGTACTTC.

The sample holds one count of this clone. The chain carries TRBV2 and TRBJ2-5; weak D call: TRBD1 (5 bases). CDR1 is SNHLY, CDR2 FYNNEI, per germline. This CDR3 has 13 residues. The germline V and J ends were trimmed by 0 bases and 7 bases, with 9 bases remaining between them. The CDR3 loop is CASSEAGLWTQYF. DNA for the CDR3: TGTGCCAGCAGTGAAGCGGGGCTCTGGACCCAGTACTTC.

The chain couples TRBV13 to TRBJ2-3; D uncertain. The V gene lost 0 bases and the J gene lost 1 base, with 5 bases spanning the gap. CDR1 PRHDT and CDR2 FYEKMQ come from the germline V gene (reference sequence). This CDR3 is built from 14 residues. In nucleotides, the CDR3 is TGTGCCAGCAGCTTAGGACTACGCACAGATACGCAGTATTTT. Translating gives CASSLGLRTDTQYF.

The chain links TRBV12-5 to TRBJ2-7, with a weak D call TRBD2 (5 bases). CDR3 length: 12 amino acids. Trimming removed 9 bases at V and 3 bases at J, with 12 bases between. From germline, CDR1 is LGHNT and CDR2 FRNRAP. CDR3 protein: CASQLGIYEQYF. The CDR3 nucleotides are TGTGCTAGCCAACTAGGTATCTACGAGCAGTACTTC.